This T cell receptor beta chain was found in a study of human T cells and chemical hapten exposure. Study in general: Weekly scalp doses of diphenylcyclopropenone were given to patients during the roughly 26-week study. Study observations and caveats: The study found expanded TCRs formed significantly more large CDR3 similarity clusters than controls.

The time point here: patch test 1, 2 weeks after DPC sensitization. Treatment meaning: therapeutic diphenylcyclopropenone sensitization with weekly scalp DPC. The CDR3 sequence is 13 residues long. In germline, CDR1 is SNHLY, CDR2 FYNNEI. Trimming removed 8 bases from V and 2 bases from J, with 12 bases in between. This clonotype was seen more than once but under ten times. What it binds is not known. From the RACE reads, TCRdb called clonotypes with MiXCR, one entry per CDR3 protein. The table shows some 80,000 distinct CDR3 sequences, with around 10% occurring only once. The J gene is TRBJ1-1, the V gene TRBV2; D perhaps matches TRBD1 (6 bases). This clonotype originated in a woman between 45 and 65 years old with alopecia areata. Some clones in this sample may be carry-over from other donors' samples. The sequencing used whole blood, collected in connection with sensitization to the hapten diphenylcyclopropenone (DPC). The DNA of the CDR3 is TGTGCCAGCGGGACCAGGGGCAACACTGAAGCTTTCTTT. It specifies CASGTRGNTEAFF. Using reference TRBV2 and TRBJ1-1 for the parts outside the CDR3, the full variable domain is EPEVTQTPSHQVTQMGQEVILRCVPISNHLYFYWYRQILGQKVEFLVSFYNNEISEKSEIFDDQFSVERPDGSNFTLKIRSTKLEDSAMYFCASGTRGNTEAFFGQGTRLTVV.